The next 18 T cell receptor beta chains were all read from a single sample in a study of shared clonotypes between healthy human individuals. Clones were sequenced by immunoSEQ multiplex PCR, and TCRdb holds only the in-frame ones, with some missing. Of about 960,000 clones listed, over 75% were seen once; the top ten hold about 1.5%. The sequenced material came from memory CD4+ T cells sorted from blood. Subset: CD45RA-negative fraction. The origin of the receptors is a man younger than 30 in good health.

This clone was detected only once. The chain uses TRBV6-1 and TRBJ2-7, with no clear D. The V gene's germline CDR1 is MNHNS and CDR2 SASEGT. This CDR3 is built from 11 residues. V lost 8 bases to trimming and J lost 6 bases, with 11 bases between them. CDR3 nucleotide sequence: TGTGCCAGCGGCCCCCGGCGCGAGCAGTACTTC. Amino acid sequence: CASGPRREQYF.

Only a few counts were recorded for this clone. This chain connects TRBV5-6 to TRBJ1-6, with D possibly matching TRBD1 (5 bases). Per germline, CDR1 SGHDT and CDR2 YYEEEE. V shed 4 bases and J shed 4 bases, with 12 bases lying between them. The CDR3 has 15 amino acids. CDR3 nucleotide sequence: TGTGCCAGCAGCCTTCCGGGACCGTATAATTCACCCCTCCACTTT. It codes for CASSLPGPYNSPLHF.

The chain couples TRBV5-4 to TRBJ2-7; 8 bases match TRBD2. V lost 6 bases to trimming and J lost 0 bases; unmatched junction nucleotides: 11. The CDR3 runs to 16 residues. Germline assignment: CDR1 SGHNT and CDR2 YYREEE (reference sequence). Here the CDR3 reads CASTGGGGQASYEQYF. The DNA for the CDR3 is TGTGCCAGCACCGGGGGGGGCGGCCAGGCCTCCTACGAGCAGTACTTC.

This chain connects TRBV6-1 to TRBJ2-3; no clear D. Germline lookup yields CDR1 MNHNS and CDR2 SASEGT. V gave up 0 bases and J gave up 8 bases, with 12 bases separating them. The CDR3 is made up of 14 amino acids. CDR3 in amino acids: CASSEAESPATQYF. The DNA of the CDR3 is TGTGCCAGCAGTGAAGCTGAAAGCCCGGCTACGCAGTATTTT.

The V call is TRBV10-3, the J call TRBJ2-5; the D is unclear. The length of the CDR3 is 12 residues. Trimming pared 2 bases from V and 5 bases from J, leaving 6 bases between. The V gene's germline CDR1 is ENHRY and CDR2 SYGVKD. The CDR3 protein is CAISEAAETQYF. The CDR3 coding sequence is TGTGCCATCAGTGAGGCGGCGGAGACCCAGTACTTC.

The chain employs TRBV27 and TRBJ2-3; D is uncertain. Looked up from germline, CDR1 is MNHEY and CDR2 is SMNVEV (reference sequence). V lost 3 bases and J lost 5, with 15 bases in between. CDR3 size: 15 residues. The CDR3 nucleotides read TGTGCCAGCAGTTTGGGTATCGTGTCCGGAGATACGCAGTATTTT. It specifies CASSLGIVSGDTQYF.

There are a few counts of this clone. This rearrangement joins TRBV7-3 to TRBJ2-7, with D uncertain. Germline CDR1 is SGHTA and CDR2 is FQGTGA. The V end lost 8 bases, the J end lost 5 bases, and 10 bases lay between the germline ends. This CDR3 has 11 amino acids. CDR3 residues: CASPNCHEQYF. The CDR3 DNA reads as TGTGCCAGCCCGAACTGCCACGAGCAGTACTTC.

The chain recombines TRBV7-8 with TRBJ1-1, with D possibly TRBD1 on 5 matching bases. V lost 0 bases and J 2 bases, leaving 7 bases between the germline ends. This CDR3 region has 14 residues. Germline CDR1 is SGHVS and CDR2 is FQNEAQ. The CDR3 loop reads CASSLAQVNTEAFF. In nucleotides, the CDR3 is TGTGCCAGCAGCTTAGCACAGGTAAACACTGAAGCTTTCTTT.

CDR3 in amino acids: CASSKGTAVSYEQYF. The CDR3 DNA follows: TGTGCCAGTAGTAAGGGGACAGCGGTATCCTACGAGCAGTACTTC. V is TRBV19 and J is TRBJ2-7; the match to TRBD1 covers 7 bases. The CDR3 spans 15 residues. V was pared by 4 bases and J by 1 base, with 7 bases of the junction left unmatched. CDR1 and CDR2 from the germline V gene are LNHDA and SQIVND (reference sequence).

J is TRBJ2-2 and V is TRBV6-1; no definite D call. With 1 base removed from V and 4 bases from J, the gap between germline ends came to 7 bases. There are 14 residues in the CDR3. Germline V gene lookup returns CDR1 MNHNS and CDR2 SASEGT. CDR3 in DNA: TGTGCCAGCAGTGAAGTACACCTCACCGGGGAGCTGTTTTTT. The encoded protein is CASSEVHLTGELFF.

This clone was observed a few times. This chain uses TRBV6-1 with TRBJ2-4; D gene ambiguous. Between the trimmed V and J ends, which lost 1 base and 0 bases, there was a span of 10 bases. CDR1 is MNHNS, CDR2 SASEGT, per germline. This CDR3 is built from 16 residues. The CDR3 reads CASSEGVRLAKNIQYF. The CDR3, as DNA: TGTGCCAGCAGTGAAGGGGTTAGATTAGCCAAAAACATTCAGTACTTC.

The table lists this clone with a count of one. V is TRBV19 and J is TRBJ1-1; 11 bases are shared with TRBD1. CDR1 is LNHDA and CDR2 is SQIVND in the germline V gene (reference sequence). The junction had 4 bases not matched to a gene; V was cut back by 5 bases and J by 2 bases. This CDR3 is built from 15 residues. CDR3 DNA: TGTGCCAGTAGTCTCCGGACAGGGGGCAACACTGAAGCTTTCTTT. It yields the protein CASSLRTGGNTEAFF.

This chain links TRBV10-1 with TRBJ1-1, with D maybe TRBD1 (6 bases). V lost 3 bases to trimming and J lost 2 bases, with 19 bases between them. The CDR3 has 17 residues. Germline V gene sequence: CDR1 WNHNN, CDR2 SYGVQD (reference sequence). This chain's CDR3 is CASSDRDRQVCNTEAFF. CDR3 DNA: TGCGCCAGCAGTGACCGCGACAGGCAAGTTTGTAACACTGAAGCTTTCTTT.

As regards this clone: Other DNA sequences in this sample translate to the same CDR3. This chain uses TRBV6-6 with TRBJ1-2; 7 positions agree with TRBD1. V trimming: 2 bases; J trimming: 6 bases; junction bases outside the gene matches: 0. Germline V gene data show CDR1 as MNHNY and CDR2 as SVGAGI (reference sequence). The CDR3 covers 12 residues. As DNA, the CDR3 is TGTGCCAGCAGTTACGACAGGGATGGCTACACCTTC. Amino acid sequence: CASSYDRDGYTF.

On this clone: Other DNA sequences in this specimen translate into the identical CDR3. This chain connects TRBV5-1 to TRBJ2-5; 7 bases map to TRBD2. Germline V CDR1 and CDR2: SGHRS, YFSETQ. This CDR3 region has 14 residues. V dropped 2 bases and J dropped 1; count of bases not matched to a gene: 2. DNA for the CDR3: TGCGCCAGCAGCTTCCGGACTAGCCAAGAGACCCAGTACTTC. This sequence encodes CASSFRTSQETQYF.

J is TRBJ2-1 and V is TRBV2, with TRBD1 matching over 10 bases. The CDR3 is 15 residues long. V dropped 6 bases and J dropped 7; count of bases not matched to a gene: 9. Germline V gene sequence: CDR1 SNHLY, CDR2 FYNNEI. CDR3 loop: CASRGQGQVGNEQFF. The CDR3, as DNA: TGTGCCAGCAGGGGACAGGGGCAAGTAGGTAATGAGCAGTTCTTC.

The chain links TRBV5-4 to TRBJ2-2; D not certain. The CDR3 sequence is 17 residues long. V lost 2 bases, J lost 4 bases, and 18 bases lay in between. From germline, CDR1 is SGHNT and CDR2 YYREEE (reference sequence). CDR3 protein: CASSLIAGSSATGELFF. CDR3 sequence (DNA): TGTGCCAGCAGCTTAATTGCCGGGTCATCGGCCACCGGGGAGCTGTTTTTT.

Turning to this clone: This specimen includes other DNA sequences encoding the same CDR3. V and J are TRBV30 and TRBJ2-1; D uncertain. V shed 0 bases and J shed 6 bases, with 9 bases lying between them. CDR1 and CDR2 (germline): GTSNPN, SVGIG (reference sequence). This CDR3 region has 13 residues. CDR3 sequence: CAWSVRSGNEQFF. The CDR3 nucleotides are TGTGCCTGGAGTGTACGATCGGGCAATGAGCAGTTCTTC.